This TCR beta chain was profiled in a study of T cells expressing NK-cell markers (dated by TCRdb to about 2020). Regarding the study in general: Three sorted T-cell subsets (CD3+CD56+NKG2C+, CD3+CD56+NKG2C- and CD3+CD56-NKG2C+) from about 8 donors had their TCR beta-chain repertoires profiled. The study sequenced eight donors, all healthy volunteers chosen at random: three men and five women. The libraries were sequenced on Illumina HiSeq 2000/2500, MiSeq or NextSeq, producing 2 x 150 bp reads. Among the eight sequenced donors, seven were HCMV-seropositive and one was HCMV-seronegative. Overall results and qualifications from the work: Those dominant clonotypes were again the most abundant among CD3+CD56-NKG2C+ cells in a few donors, at about 25-60.1%. Whether the expanded NKG2C-expressing T cell clones were specific for HCMV antigens remained unclear. In five to seven donors, the dominant CD3+CD56+NKG2C+ clonotypes were among the top 10 CD8+ clonotypes and accounted for about 1.0-7.0% of CD8+ T cells.

On this clonotype: Its recognized antigen is unknown.

For sequencing, an Illumina HiSeq 2000 was employed. TCR beta cDNA libraries were prepared using 5'RACE template switching, which introduced a universal primer site and unique molecular identifiers. Priming for cDNA synthesis came from the TCR beta constant segment, and two successive PCR amplification steps followed. Per the source publication's procedure: MIGEC was used to demultiplex reads and group reads by UMI, and MiTCR was used to assemble and quantify clonotypes. Only TCR cDNA sequences supported by at least two reads were kept to exclude erroneous sequences. The tcR package was used for downstream repertoire analysis, with clonotypes matched between fractions based on CDR3 nucleotide sequence plus V segment. VDJmatch was used to annotate antigen specificity against VDJdb, with one amino acid substitution in CDR3 allowed. Each CDR3 protein sequence appears as one entry after TCRdb reprocessed the reads, and no DNA is included. These V and J calls are TCRdb output, not the study's own analysis. The table for this sample lists around 380,000 distinct CDR3 sequences. The biggest ten clones account for around 10% of the sample.

A commercial ELISA kit detecting HCMV-specific IgG in serum was used to determine HCMV serostatus. Ficoll density gradient centrifugation was used to isolate peripheral blood mononuclear cells from blood. From the cysteine through the phenylalanine, the CDR3 covers 15 amino acids. No nucleotide data were recorded. Material for sequencing was blood T cells: a sorted CD56 or NKG2C T cell subset, CD4+ or CD8+ T cells, or bulk PBMC T cells (not recorded which). This clonotype originated in a woman in her forties or fifties in good health. Donor details come from another sample of the same person, matched by shared clones. This chain joins TRBV12-3 or TRBV12-4 to TRBJ2-3; TCRdb picks TRBD2, but there is no DNA to check that call. The CDR3: CASSRGGRNTDTQYF.